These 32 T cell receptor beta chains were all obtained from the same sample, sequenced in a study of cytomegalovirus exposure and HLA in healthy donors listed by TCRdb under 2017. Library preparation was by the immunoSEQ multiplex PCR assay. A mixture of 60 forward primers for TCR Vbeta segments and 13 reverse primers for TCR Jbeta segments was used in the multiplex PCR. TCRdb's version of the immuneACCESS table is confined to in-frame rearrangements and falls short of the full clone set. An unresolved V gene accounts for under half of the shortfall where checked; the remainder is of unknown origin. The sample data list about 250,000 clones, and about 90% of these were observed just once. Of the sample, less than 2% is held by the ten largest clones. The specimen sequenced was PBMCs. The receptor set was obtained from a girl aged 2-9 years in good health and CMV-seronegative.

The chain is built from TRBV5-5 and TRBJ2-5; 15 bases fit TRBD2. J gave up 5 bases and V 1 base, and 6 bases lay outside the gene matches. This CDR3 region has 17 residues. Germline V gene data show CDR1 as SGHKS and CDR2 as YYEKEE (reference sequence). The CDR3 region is CASSLRTSGGVGETQYF. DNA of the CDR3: TGTGCCAGCAGCTTGAGGACTAGCGGGGGGGTGGGGGAGACCCAGTACTTC.

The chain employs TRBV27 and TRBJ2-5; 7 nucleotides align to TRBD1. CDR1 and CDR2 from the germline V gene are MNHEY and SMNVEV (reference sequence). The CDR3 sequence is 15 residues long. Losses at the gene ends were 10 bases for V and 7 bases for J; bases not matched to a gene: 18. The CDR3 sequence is CATSLWTGGMGTQYF. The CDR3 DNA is TGTGCCACCTCACTGTGGACAGGAGGCATGGGGACCCAGTACTTC.

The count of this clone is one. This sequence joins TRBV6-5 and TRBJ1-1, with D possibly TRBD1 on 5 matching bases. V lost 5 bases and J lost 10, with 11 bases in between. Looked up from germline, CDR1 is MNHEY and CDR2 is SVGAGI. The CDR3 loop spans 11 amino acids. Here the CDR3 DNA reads TGTGCCAGCAGTAACGTTCAGGGAGCTTTCTTT. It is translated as CASSNVQGAFF.

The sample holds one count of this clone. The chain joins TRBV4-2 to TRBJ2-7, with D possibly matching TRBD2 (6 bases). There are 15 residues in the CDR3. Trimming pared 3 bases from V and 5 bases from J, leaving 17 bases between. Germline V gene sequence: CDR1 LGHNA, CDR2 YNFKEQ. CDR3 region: CASSQKREPGHEQYF. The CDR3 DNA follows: TGTGCCAGCAGCCAGAAACGGGAGCCTGGTCACGAGCAGTACTTC.

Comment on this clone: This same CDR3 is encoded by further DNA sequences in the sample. CDR3 amino acids: CASSFVSSGNTIYF. The DNA of the CDR3 is TGTGCCAGCAGTTTTGTTAGCTCTGGAAACACCATATATTTT. The chain is built from TRBV28 and TRBJ1-3; D not certain. Germline assignment: CDR1 MDHEN and CDR2 SYDVKM. V dropped 3 bases and J dropped 0 bases, with 6 bases sitting between them. The CDR3 sequence is 14 residues long.

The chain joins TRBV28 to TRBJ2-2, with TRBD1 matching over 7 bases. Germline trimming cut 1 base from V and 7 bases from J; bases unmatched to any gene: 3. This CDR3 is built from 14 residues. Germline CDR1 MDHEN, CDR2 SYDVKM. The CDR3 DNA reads TGTGCCAGCAGTTTATTCAGGGGGATCGGGGAGCTGTTTTTT. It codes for CASSLFRGIGELFF.

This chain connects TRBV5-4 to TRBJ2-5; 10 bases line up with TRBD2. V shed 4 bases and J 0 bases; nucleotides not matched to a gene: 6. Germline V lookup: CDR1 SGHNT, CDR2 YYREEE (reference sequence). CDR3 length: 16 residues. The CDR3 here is CASSRGLAEYQETQYF. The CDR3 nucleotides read TGTGCCAGCAGCCGCGGACTAGCGGAATACCAAGAGACCCAGTACTTC.

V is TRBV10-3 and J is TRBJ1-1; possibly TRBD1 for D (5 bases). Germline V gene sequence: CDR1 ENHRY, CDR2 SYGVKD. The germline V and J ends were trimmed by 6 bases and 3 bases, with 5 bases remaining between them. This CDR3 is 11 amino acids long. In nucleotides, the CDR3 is TGTGCCATCAGAGGGGACACTGAAGCTTTCTTT. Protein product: CAIRGDTEAFF.

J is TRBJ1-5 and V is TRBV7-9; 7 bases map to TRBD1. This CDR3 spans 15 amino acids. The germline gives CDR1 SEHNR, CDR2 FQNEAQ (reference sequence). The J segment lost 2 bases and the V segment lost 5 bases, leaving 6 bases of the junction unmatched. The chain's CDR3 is CASSARGTGNQPQHF. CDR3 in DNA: TGTGCCAGCAGCGCCAGGGGGACGGGCAATCAGCCCCAGCATTTT.

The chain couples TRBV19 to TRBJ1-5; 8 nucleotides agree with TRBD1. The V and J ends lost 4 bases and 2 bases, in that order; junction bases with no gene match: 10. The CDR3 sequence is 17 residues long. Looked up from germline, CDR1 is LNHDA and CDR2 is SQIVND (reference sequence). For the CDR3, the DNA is TGTGCCAGTAGTAGAACCAGGGGGCAAGGGGGCAATCAGCCCCAGCATTTT. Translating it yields CASSRTRGQGGNQPQHF.

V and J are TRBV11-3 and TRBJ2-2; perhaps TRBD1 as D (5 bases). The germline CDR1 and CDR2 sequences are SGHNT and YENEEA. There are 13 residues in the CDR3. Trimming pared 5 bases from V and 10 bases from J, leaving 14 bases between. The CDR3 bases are TGTGCCAGCAGCGCCTCGACAGAAGAGGAGCTGTTTTTT. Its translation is CASSASTEEELFF.

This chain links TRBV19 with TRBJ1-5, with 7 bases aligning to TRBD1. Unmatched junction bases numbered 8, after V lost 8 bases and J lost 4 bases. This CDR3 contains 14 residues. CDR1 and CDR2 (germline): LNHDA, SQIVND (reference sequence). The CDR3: CASRLGTDNQPQHF. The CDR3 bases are TGTGCCAGTCGCCTTGGGACAGATAATCAGCCCCAGCATTTT. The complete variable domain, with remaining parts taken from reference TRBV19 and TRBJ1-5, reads DGGITQSPKYLFRKEGQNVTLSCEQNLNHDAMYWYRQDPGQGLRLIYYSQIVNDFQKGDIAEGYSVSREKKESFPLTVTSAQKNPTAFYLCASRLGTDNQPQHFGDGTRLSIL.

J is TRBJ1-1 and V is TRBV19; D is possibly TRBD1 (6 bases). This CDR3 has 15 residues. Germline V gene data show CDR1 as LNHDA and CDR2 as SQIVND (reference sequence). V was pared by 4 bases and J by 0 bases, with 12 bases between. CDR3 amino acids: CASSTPGVMNTEAFF. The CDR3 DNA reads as TGTGCCAGTAGTACCCCAGGGGTGATGAACACTGAAGCTTTCTTT.

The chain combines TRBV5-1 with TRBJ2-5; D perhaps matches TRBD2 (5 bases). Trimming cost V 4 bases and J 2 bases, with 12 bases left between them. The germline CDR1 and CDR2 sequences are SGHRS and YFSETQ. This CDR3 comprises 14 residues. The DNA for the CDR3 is TGCGCCAGCAGCCCCTGGAGCGGACAAGAGACCCAGTACTTC. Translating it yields CASSPWSGQETQYF.

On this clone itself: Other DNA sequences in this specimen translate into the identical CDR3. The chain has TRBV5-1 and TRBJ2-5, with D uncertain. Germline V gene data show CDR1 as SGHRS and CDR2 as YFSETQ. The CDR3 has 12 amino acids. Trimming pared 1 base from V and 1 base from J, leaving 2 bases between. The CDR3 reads CASSLLQETQYF. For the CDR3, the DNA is TGCGCCAGCAGCTTGCTCCAAGAGACCCAGTACTTC.

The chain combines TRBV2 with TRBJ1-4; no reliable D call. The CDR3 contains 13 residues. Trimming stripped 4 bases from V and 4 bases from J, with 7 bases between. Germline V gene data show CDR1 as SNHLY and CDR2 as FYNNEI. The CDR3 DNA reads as TGTGCCAGCAGTGCCCCCCTTAATGAAAAACTGTTTTTT. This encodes CASSAPLNEKLFF. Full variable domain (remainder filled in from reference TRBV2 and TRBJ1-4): EPEVTQTPSHQVTQMGQEVILRCVPISNHLYFYWYRQILGQKVEFLVSFYNNEISEKSEIFDDQFSVERPDGSNFTLKIRSTKLEDSAMYFCASSAPLNEKLFFGSGTQLSVL.

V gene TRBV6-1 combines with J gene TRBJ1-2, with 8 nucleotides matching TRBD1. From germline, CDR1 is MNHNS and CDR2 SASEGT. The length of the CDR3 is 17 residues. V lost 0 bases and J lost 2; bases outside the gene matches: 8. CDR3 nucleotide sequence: TGTGCCAGCAGTGAAGCGTTGGTGGCAGGGGGCAACTATGGCTACACCTTC. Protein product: CASSEALVAGGNYGYTF.

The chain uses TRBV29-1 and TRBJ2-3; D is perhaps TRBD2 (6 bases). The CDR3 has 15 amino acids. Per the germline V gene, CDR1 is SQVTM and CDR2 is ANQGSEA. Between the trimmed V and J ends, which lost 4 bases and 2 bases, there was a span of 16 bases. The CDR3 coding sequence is TGCAGCGTTGCGTTTTTAGCGGCGATCACAGATACGCAGTATTTT. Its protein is CSVAFLAAITDTQYF.

The CDR3 DNA reads TGTGCCAGCAGTCCAACTCCGGGACAGGGAACTGTTTATCAGCCCCAGCATTTT. Translation gives CASSPTPGQGTVYQPQHF. The chain couples TRBV2 to TRBJ1-5; 9 nucleotides agree with TRBD1. This CDR3 is built from 18 residues. CDR1 is SNHLY, CDR2 FYNNEI, per germline. V shed 5 bases and J 5 bases; nucleotides not matched to a gene: 16. Full variable domain (missing parts from reference TRBV2 and TRBJ1-5): EPEVTQTPSHQVTQMGQEVILRCVPISNHLYFYWYRQILGQKVEFLVSFYNNEISEKSEIFDDQFSVERPDGSNFTLKIRSTKLEDSAMYFCASSPTPGQGTVYQPQHFGDGTRLSIL.

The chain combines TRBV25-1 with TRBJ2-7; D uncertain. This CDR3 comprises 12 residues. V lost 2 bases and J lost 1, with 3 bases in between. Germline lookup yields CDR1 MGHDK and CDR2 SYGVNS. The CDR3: CASSETSYEQYF. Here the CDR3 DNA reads TGTGCCAGCAGTGAAACTTCCTACGAGCAGTACTTC.

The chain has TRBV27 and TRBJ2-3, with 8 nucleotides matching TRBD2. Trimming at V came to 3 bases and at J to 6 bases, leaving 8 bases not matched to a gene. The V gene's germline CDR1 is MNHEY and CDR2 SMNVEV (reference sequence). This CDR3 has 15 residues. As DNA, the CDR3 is TGTGCCAGCAGTTTCGGGGGGGTGGGGAGGGATACGCAGTATTTT. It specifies CASSFGGVGRDTQYF.

CDR3 sequence (DNA): TGTGCCAGCAGTTACTCGGAGGGGAGCTATGGCTACACCTTC. The encoded protein is CASSYSEGSYGYTF. The chain links TRBV6-6 to TRBJ1-2, with a possible D match to TRBD1 (5 bases). The CDR3 runs to 14 residues. The V and J ends lost 0 bases and 4 bases respectively, with 9 bases between them. Germline V gene lookup returns CDR1 MNHNY and CDR2 SVGAGI (reference sequence).

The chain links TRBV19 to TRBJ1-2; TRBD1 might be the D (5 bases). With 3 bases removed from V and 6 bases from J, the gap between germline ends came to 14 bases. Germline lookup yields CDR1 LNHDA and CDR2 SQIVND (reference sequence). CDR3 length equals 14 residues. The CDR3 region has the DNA TGTGCCAGTAGTATTGTAGGCACAGGTGATGGCTACACCTTC. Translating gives CASSIVGTGDGYTF.

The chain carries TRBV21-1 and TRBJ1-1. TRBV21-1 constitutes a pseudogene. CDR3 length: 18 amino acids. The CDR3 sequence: CASSDSSGGPLMNTEAFF. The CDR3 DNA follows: TGTGCCAGCAGCGACTCGAGCGGGGGGCCACTTATGAACACTGAAGCTTTCTTT.

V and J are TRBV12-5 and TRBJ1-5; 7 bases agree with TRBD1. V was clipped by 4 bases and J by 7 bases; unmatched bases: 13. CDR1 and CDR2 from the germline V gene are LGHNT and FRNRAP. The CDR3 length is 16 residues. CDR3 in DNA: TGTGCTAGTGGTTCCGACAGGGTCGATATTTCGCAGCCCCAGCATTTT. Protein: CASGSDRVDISQPQHF.

CDR3 nucleotide sequence: TGTGCCAGCAGGGGGACTAGCGGGAGGTACGAGCAGTACTTC. Translation: CASRGTSGRYEQYF. V gene TRBV2 combines with J gene TRBJ2-5; 15 bases are shared with TRBD2. The better agreement between TRBJ2-7 and the DNA end casts doubt on the J call. CDR1 SNHLY and CDR2 FYNNEI come from the germline V gene. There are 14 residues in the CDR3.

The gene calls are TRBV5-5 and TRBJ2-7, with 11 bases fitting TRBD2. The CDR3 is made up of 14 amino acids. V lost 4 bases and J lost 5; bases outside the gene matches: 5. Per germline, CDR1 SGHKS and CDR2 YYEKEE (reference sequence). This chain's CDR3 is CASSVTSGVDEQYF. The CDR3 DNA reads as TGTGCCAGCAGCGTGACTAGCGGGGTCGACGAGCAGTACTTC. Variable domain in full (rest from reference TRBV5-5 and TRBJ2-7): DAGVTQSPTHLIKTRGQQVTLRCSPISGHKSVSWYQQVLGQGPQFIFQYYEKEERGRGNFPDRFSARQFPNYSSELNVNALLLGDSALYLCASSVTSGVDEQYFGPGTRLTVT.

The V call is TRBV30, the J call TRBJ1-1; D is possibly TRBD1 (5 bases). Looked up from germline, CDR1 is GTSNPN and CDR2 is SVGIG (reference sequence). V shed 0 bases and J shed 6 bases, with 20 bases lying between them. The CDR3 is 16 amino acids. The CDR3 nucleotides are TGTGCCTGGAGTGTACGAGCCCAGGGTCGGGACTCTGAAGCTTTCTTT. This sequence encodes CAWSVRAQGRDSEAFF.

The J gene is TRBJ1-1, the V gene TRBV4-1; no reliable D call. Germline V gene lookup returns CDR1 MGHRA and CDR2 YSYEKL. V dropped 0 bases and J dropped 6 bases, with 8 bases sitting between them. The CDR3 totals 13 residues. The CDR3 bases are TGCGCCAGCAGCCAAGAAGAGAGTTCTGAAGCTTTCTTT. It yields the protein CASSQEESSEAFF.

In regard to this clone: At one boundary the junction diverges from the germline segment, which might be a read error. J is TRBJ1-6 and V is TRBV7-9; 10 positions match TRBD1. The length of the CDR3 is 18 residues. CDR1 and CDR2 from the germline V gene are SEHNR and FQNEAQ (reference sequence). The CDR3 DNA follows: TGTTCCAGCAGCTTATCCCTAGGGACAGGGGCTTATAATTCACCCCTCCACTTT. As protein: CSSSLSLGTGAYNSPLHF.

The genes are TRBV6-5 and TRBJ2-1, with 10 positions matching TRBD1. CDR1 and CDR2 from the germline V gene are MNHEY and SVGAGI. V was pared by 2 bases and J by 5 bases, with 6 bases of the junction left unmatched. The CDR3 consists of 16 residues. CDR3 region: CASSYVGQGTDNEQFF. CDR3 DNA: TGTGCCAGCAGTTACGTGGGACAGGGGACCGACAATGAGCAGTTCTTC.

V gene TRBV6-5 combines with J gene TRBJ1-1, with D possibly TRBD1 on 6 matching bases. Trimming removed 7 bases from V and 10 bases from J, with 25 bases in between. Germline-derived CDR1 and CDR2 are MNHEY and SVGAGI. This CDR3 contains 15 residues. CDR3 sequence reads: CASTRNRDKGSGAFF. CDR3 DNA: TGTGCCAGCACCCGAAACAGGGATAAGGGTTCTGGAGCTTTCTTT.